This T cell receptor (beta chain) was captured by sequencing in a study of glioma-infiltrating T cells after dendritic cell vaccination (dated by TCRdb to 2016 to 2018). Describing the broader study: Of the 15 or so glioblastoma patients in the cohort, all drawn from Phase I and II dendritic cell vaccination trials, 9 were newly diagnosed and 6 had recurrent disease. Autologous tumor lysate-pulsed dendritic cell vaccination was administered to the patients between about 2003 and 2012. To make the vaccine, monocyte-derived dendritic cells were cultured for approximately 7 days with IL-4 and GM-CSF and then pulsed overnight with autologous tumor lysate. Each patient got three intradermal injections of the dendritic cell vaccine, spaced at biweekly intervals, in the arm below the axilla. In glioblastoma patients vaccinated with dendritic cells, deep sequencing of TCR beta CDR3 regions served to measure the amount of tumor-infiltrating lymphocytes and to compare repertoires between tumor and blood. Survival after dendritic cell vaccination was correlated with TCR sequencing metrics, including TIL content and tumor-blood repertoire overlap. The paper as a whole reports these results and caveats: TCR clonality showed no direct relationship with survival, which suggests that a diverse polyclonal response may be important. The response model built on TCR overlap across three groups was characterized as speculative, with prospective validation still needed. The cohort was small and heterogeneous, only a few patients had full blood and tumor sets, and even fewer had initial-recurrent tumor pairs. Longer time to progression and overall survival after dendritic cell vaccination were predicted by higher estimated pretreatment TIL content.

TCRB CDR3 regions were amplified from approximately 2 ug genomic DNA, or all available DNA if less, using the immunoSEQ assay. For multiplex PCR, 60 forward primers for TCR V beta segments and 13 reverse primers for J beta segments were used. To estimate reads per starting template, synthetic control templates were spiked into each sample at limiting dilution. Sequencing produced 87 bp reads on the Illumina HiSeq System. For the original study's pipeline: PCR and sequencing errors were removed by a nearest neighbor algorithm that merged closely related sequences. TCR overlap was defined as the percentage of unique tumor TCR beta sequences that were also found in the peripheral blood of the same patient. This is the immuneACCESS table as TCRdb keeps it, with only in-frame sequences that have V and J called. A part of the clones is gone; compared with another copy, unresolved V genes explain less than half, and the rest is unexplained. V and J calls and clone size come straight from that table; D and trimming were deduced from the DNA. This sample has some 87,000 clones in its table, and over 65% of those were observed once. The top ten clonotypes cover 2.5% to 3% of the sample.

This clone was seen only once. The antigen it recognizes is unknown. No base quality values were provided; no much bigger clone lies one nucleotide off. To be selected, patients needed enough residual fresh-frozen tumor tissue and more than two years of available survival data. Molecular status otherwise varied across the glioblastoma patients, but none of them carried an isocitrate dehydrogenase mutation. PBMC collection took place before vaccination, two weeks after the third vaccination, and at tumor progression if progression occurred. The Qiagen DNeasy Blood extraction Kit was used to extract genomic DNA. The source was blood, collected before dendritic cell vaccination. The clonotype comes from a human donor with glioblastoma.

The DNA sequence is TGTGCCAGCAGCCAAAACAGAAAGAACACTGAAGCTTTCTTT. It translates to CASSQNRKNTEAFF. This receptor chain uses TRBV14 and TRBJ1-1; the D gene identity is not certain. Trimming takes 2 bases from V and 1 base from J, and the germline ends sit 8 bases apart. The CDR3 sequence holds 14 residues, the cysteine and phenylalanine included. The only DNA kept is the CDR3, 42 bases in frame from the first base. The germline V gene encodes CDR1 SGHDN and CDR2 FVKESK. The full variable domain, completed from the reference TRBV14 and TRBJ1-1 proteins outside the CDR3, reads EAGVTQFPSHSVIEKGQTVTLRCDPISGHDNLYWYRRVMGKEIKFLLHFVKESKQDESGMPNNRFLAERTGGTYSTLKVQPAELEDSGVYFCASSQNRKNTEAFFGQGTRLTVV.